This T cell receptor (beta chain) appears in the sequencing data of a study of T cell repertoires in cytomegalovirus infection. Points from the study as a whole: CMV-specific HLA-C-restricted TCR beta clonotypes dominated the ex vivo response.

TCRdb ran MiXCR on the reads and lists one entry per CDR3 protein. The profile shows nearly 700,000 distinct CDR3 sequences, about 33% of them singletons. CDR3 length: 14 residues. Germline-derived CDR1 and CDR2 are SGHDT and YYEEEE. The V gene lost 4 bases and the J gene lost 5 bases, with 15 bases spanning the gap. This clonotype was detected a few times. Its specificity is unknown. Sequences were derived from cultured PBMCs, sampled from culture after CMV antigen stimulation. V and J are TRBV5-6 and TRBJ1-1; D is possibly TRBD1 (6 bases). The clonotype was recovered from a human donor in good health (CMV status not recorded). Some clones in this sample may be carry-over from other donors' samples. CDR3 residues: CASSRGGGQTEAFF. The CDR3 nucleotides read TGTGCCAGCAGCCGGGGTGGGGGGCAGACTGAAGCTTTCTTT.